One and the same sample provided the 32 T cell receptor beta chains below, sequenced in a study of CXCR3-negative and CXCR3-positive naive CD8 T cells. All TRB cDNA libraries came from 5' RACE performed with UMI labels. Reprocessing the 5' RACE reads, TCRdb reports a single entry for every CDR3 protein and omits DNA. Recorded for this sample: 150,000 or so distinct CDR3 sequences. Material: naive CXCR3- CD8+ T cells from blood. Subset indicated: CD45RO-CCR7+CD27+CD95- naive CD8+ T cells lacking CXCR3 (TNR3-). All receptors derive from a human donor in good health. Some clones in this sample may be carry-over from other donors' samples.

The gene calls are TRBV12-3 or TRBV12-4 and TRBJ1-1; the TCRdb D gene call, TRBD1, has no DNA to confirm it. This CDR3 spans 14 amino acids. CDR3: CASRPGSPGTEAFF.

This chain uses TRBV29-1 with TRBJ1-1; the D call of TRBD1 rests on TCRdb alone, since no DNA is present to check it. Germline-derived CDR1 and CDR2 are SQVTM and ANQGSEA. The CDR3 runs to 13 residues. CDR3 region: CSGGLGGNTEAFF.

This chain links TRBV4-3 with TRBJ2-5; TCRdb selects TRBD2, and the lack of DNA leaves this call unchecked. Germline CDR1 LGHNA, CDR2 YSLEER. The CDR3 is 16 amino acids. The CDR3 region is CASSQETSGGGETQYF.

CDR3 sequence: CASSFSGTGAGGYTF. V usage is TRBV12-3 or TRBV12-4 and J usage is TRBJ1-2; TCRdb gives TRBD1 as the D gene, but with no DNA this cannot be confirmed. The length of the CDR3 is 15 residues.

This chain's CDR3 is CASSRLSTGELFF. This rearrangement joins TRBV7-6 to TRBJ2-2. The germline V gene encodes CDR1 SGHVS and CDR2 FNYEAQ. The CDR3 has 13 amino acids.

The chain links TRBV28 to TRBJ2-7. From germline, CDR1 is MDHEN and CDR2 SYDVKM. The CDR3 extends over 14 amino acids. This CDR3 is CASSLLDTSYEQYF. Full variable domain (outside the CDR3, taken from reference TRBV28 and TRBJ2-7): DVKVTQSSRYLVKRTGEKVFLECVQDMDHENMFWYRQDPGLGLRLIYFSYDVKMKEKGDIPEGYSVSREKKERFSLILESASTNQTSMYLCASSLLDTSYEQYFGPGTRLTVT.

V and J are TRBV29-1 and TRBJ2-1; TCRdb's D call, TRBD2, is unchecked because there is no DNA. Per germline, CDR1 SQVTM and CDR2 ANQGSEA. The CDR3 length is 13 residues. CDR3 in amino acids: CSVELGTENEQFF.

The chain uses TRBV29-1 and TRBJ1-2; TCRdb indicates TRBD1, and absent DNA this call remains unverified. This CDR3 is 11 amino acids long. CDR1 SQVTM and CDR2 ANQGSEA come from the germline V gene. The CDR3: CSVEGLHGYTF.

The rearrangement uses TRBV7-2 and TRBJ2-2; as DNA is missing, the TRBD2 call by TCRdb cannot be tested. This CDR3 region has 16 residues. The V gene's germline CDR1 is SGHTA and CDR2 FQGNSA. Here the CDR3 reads CASSLRWDYNTGELFF.

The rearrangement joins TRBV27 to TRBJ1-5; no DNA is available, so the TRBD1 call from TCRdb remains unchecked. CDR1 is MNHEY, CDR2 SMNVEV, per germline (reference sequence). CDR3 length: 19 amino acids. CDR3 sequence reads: CASSPKTGFFEYSNQPQHF.

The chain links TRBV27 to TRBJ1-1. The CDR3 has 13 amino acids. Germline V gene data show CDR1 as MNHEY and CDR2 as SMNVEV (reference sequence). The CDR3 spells CASSLIGETEAFF.

Here the CDR3 reads CASTSGDGQNTQYF. The rearrangement links TRBV9 to TRBJ2-3; TCRdb picks TRBD1, but there is no DNA to check that call. The CDR3 consists of 14 residues. CDR1 is SGDLS and CDR2 is YYNGEE in the germline V gene.

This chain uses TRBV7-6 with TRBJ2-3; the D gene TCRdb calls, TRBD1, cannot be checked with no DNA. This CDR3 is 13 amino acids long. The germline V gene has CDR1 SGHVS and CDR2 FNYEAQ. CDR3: CASRYRGTDTQYF.

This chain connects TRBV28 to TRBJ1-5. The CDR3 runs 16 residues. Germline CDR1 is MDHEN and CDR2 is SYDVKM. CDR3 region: CASSFSASPANQPQHF.

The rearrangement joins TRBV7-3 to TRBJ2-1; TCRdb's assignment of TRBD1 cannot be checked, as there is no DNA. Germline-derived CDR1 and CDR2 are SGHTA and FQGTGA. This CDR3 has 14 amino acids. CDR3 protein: CASSPVGGGGEQFF.

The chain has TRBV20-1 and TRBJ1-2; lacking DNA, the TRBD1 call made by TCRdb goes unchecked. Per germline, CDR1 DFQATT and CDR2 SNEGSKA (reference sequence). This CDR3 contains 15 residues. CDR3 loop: CSARFQGEINYGYTF.

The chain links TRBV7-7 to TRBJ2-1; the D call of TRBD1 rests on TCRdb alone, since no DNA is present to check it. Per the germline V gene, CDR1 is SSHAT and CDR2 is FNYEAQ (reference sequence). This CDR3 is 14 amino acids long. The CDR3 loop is CASSLQGRGEEQFF.

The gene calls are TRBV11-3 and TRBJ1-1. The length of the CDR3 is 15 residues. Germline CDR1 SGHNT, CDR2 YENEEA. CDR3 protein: CASSLVGGVNTEAFF.

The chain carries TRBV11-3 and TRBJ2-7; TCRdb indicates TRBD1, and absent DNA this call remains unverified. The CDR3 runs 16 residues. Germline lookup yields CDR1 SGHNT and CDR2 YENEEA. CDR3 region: CASSASGTGGMYEQYF.

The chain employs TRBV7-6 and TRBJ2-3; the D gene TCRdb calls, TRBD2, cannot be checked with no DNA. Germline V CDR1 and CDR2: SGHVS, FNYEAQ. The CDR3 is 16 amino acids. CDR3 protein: CASSFIAGDGTDTQYF.

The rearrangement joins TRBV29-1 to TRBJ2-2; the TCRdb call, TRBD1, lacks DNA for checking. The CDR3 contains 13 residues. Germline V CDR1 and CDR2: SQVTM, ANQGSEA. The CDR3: CSVATGATGELFF.

CDR3 region: CASSSGLAVESYEQYF. This chain joins TRBV5-5 and TRBJ2-7; TCRdb's D gene call, TRBD2, goes unchecked for lack of DNA. CDR1 and CDR2 (germline): SGHKS, YYEKEE (reference sequence). The CDR3 loop spans 16 amino acids.

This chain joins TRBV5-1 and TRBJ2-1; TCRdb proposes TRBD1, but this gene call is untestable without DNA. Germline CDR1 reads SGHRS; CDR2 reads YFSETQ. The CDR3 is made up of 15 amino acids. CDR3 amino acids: CASSLAAGGLPEQFF.

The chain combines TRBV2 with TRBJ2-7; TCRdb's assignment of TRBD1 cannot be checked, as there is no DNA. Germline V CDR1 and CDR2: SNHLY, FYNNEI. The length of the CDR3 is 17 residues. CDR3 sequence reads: CASSVDSVPSTNYEQYF.

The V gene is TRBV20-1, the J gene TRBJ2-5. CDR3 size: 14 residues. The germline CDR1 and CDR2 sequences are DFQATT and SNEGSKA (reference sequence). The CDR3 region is CSVQGHHEVKTQYF.

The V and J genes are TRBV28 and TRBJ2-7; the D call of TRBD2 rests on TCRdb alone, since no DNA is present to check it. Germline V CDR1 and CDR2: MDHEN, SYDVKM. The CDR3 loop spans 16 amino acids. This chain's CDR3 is CASSLTLAGGRMEQYF.

CDR3 protein: CASSDSGDEQYF. This chain links TRBV2 with TRBJ2-7; TCRdb selects TRBD1, and the lack of DNA leaves this call unchecked. CDR3 length: 12 amino acids. Germline CDR1 SNHLY, CDR2 FYNNEI.

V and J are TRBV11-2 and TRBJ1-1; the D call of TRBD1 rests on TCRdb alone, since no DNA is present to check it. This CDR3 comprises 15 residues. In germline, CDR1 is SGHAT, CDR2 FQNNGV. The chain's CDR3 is CASSLVVRANTEAFF.

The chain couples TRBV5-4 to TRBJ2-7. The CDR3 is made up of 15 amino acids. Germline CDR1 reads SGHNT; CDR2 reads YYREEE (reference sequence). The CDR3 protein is CASSISPTWIYEQYF.

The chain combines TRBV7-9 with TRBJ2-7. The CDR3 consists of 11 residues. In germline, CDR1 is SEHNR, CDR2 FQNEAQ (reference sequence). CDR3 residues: CASSSYYEQYF.

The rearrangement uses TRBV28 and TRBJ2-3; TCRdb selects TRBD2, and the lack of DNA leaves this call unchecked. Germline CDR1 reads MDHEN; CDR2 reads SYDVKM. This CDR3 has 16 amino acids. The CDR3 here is CASSLFLAGSGDTQYF.

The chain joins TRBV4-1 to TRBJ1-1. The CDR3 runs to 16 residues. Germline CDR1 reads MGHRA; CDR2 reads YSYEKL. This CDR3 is CASSQDYGLGNTEAFF.